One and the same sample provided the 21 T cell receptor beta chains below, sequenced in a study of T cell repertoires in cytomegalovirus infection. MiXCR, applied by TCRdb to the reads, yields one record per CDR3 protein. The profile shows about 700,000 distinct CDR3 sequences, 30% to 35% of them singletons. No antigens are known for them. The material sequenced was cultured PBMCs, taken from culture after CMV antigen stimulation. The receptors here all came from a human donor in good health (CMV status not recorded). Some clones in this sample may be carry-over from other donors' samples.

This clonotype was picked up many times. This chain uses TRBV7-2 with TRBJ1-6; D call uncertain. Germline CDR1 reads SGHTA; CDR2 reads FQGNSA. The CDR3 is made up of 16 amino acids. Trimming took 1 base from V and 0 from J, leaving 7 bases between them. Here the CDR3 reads CASSLVGSSYNSPLHF. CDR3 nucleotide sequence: TGTGCCAGCAGCTTAGTAGGAAGCTCCTATAATTCACCCCTCCACTTT.

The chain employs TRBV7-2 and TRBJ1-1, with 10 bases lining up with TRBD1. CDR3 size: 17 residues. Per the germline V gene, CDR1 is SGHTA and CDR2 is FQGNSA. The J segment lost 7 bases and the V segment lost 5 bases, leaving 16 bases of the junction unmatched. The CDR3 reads CASSPPPRGQGRIEAFF. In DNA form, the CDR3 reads TGTGCCAGCAGCCCCCCCCCGAGGGGACAGGGGAGGATTGAAGCTTTCTTT.

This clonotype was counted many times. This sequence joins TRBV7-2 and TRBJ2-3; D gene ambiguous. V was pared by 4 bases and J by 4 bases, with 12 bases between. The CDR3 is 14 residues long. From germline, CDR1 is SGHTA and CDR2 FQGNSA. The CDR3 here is CASSYLGPSDTQYF. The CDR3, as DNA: TGTGCCAGCAGCTATCTAGGTCCTTCAGATACGCAGTATTTT.

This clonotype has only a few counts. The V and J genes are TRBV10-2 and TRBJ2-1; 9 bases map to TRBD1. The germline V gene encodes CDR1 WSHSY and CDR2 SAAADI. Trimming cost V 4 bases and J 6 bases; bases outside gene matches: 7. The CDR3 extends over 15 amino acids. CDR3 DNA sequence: TGCGCCAGCAGTGTAGGGACAGGGATTGGCAATGAGCAGTTCTTC. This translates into CASSVGTGIGNEQFF.

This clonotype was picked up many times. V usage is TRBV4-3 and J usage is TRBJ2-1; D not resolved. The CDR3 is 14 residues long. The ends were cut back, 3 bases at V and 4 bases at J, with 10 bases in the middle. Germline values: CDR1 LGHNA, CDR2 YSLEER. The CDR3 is CASSHGTAYNEQFF. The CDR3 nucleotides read TGCGCCAGCAGCCATGGTACCGCGTACAATGAGCAGTTCTTC.

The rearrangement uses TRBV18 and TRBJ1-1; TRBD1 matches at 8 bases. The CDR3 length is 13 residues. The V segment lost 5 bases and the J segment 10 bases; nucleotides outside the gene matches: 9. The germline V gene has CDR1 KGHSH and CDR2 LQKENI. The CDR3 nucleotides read TGTGCCAGCTCAACGGGGCGGACAGGGCTAGCTTTCTTT. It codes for CASSTGRTGLAFF.

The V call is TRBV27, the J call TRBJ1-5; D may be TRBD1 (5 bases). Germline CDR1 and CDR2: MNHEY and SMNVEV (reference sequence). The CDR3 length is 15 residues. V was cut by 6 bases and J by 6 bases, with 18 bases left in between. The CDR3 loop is CASSAVRGAGQPQHF. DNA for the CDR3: TGTGCCAGCAGCGCGGTTCGCGGGGCGGGTCAGCCCCAGCATTTT.

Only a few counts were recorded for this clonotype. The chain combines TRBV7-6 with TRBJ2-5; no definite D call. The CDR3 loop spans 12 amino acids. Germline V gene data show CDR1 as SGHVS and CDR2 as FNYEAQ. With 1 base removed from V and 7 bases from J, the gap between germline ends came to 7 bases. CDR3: CASSLDPRTQYF. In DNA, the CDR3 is TGTGCCAGCAGCTTAGACCCCAGGACCCAGTACTTC.

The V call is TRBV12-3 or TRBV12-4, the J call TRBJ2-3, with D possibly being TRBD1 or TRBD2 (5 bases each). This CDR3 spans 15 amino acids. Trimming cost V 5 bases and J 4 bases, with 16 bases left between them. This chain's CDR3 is CASSEGPQNADTQYF. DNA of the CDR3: TGTGCCAGCAGTGAGGGGCCTCAAAATGCAGATACGCAGTATTTT.

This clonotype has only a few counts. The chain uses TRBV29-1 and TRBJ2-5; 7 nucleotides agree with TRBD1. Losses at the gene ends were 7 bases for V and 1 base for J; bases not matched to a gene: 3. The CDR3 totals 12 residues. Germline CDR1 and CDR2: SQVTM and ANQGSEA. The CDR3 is CSAGQRQETQYF. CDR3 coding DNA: TGCAGCGCGGGACAGCGCCAAGAGACCCAGTACTTC.

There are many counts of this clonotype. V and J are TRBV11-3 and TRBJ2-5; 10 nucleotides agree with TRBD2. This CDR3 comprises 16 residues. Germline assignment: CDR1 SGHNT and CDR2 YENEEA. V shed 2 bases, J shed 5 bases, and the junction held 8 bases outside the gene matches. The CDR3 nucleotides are TGTGCCAGCAGCTTATCGGCTAGCGGGGGAACCGAGACCCAGTACTTC. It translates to CASSLSASGGTETQYF.

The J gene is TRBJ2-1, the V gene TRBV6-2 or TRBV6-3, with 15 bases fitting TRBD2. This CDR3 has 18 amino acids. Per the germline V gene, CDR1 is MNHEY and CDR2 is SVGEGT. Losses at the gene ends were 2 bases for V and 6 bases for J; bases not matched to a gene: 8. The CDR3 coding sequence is TGTGCCAGCAGTTACCCCGGACTAGCGGGAGGGCCGCGCAATGAGCAGTTCTTC. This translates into CASSYPGLAGGPRNEQFF.

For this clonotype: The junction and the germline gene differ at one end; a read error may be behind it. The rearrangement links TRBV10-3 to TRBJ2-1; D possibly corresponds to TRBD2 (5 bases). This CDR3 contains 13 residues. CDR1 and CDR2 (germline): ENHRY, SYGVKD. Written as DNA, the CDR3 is TGTGCCCTCAGAGGGAACTCCGTCGGCGAGCAGTTCTTC. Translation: CALRGNSVGEQFF.

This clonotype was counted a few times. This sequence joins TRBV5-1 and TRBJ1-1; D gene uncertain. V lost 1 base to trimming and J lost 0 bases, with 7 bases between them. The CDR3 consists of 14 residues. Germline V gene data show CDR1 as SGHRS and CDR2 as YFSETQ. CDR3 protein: CASSLSAMNTEAFF. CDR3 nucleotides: TGCGCCAGCAGCTTGTCGGCTATGAACACTGAAGCTTTCTTT.

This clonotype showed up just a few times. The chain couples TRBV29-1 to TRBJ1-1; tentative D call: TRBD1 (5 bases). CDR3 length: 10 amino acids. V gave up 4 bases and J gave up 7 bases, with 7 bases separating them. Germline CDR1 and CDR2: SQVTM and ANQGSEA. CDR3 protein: CSVGQNEAFF. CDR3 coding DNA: TGCAGCGTTGGACAGAATGAAGCTTTCTTT. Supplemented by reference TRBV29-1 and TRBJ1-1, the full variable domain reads SAVISQKPSRDICQRGTSLTIQCQVDSQVTMMFWYRQQPGQSLTLIATANQGSEATYESGFVIDKFPISRPNLTFSTLTVSNMSPEDSSIYLCSVGQNEAFFGQGTRLTVV.

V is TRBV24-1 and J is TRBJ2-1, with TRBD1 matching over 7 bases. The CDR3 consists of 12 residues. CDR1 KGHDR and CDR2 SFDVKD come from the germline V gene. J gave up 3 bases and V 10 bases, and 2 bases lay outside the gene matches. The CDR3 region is CATGTDYNEQFF. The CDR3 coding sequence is TGTGCCACAGGGACAGACTACAATGAGCAGTTCTTC.

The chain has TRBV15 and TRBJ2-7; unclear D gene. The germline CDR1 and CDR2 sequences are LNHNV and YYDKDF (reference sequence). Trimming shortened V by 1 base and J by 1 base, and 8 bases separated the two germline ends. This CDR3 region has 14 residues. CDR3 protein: CATSRGPVSYEQYF. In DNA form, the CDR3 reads TGTGCCACCAGCAGAGGTCCCGTTTCCTACGAGCAGTACTTC.

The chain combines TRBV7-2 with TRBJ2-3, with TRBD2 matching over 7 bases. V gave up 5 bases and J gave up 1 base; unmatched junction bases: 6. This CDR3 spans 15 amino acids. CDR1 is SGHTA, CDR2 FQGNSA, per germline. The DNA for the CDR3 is TGTGCCAGCAGCCGTCCGGGAGGACGCACAGATACGCAGTATTTT. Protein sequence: CASSRPGGRTDTQYF.

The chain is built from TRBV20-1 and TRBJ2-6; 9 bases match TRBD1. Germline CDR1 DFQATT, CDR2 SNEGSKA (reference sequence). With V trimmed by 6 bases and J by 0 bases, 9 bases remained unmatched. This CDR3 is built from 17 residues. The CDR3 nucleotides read TGCAGTGCAATCCGGGACAGGGACTCCTCTGGGGCCAACGTCCTGACTTTC. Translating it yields CSAIRDRDSSGANVLTF.

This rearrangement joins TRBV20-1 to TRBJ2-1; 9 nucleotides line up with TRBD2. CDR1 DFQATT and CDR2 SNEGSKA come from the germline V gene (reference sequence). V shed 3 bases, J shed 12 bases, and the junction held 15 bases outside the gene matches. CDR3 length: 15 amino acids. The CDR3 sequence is CSASRGAGGSNLQFF. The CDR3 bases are TGCAGTGCTAGTAGGGGAGCGGGAGGATCAAACTTGCAGTTCTTC.

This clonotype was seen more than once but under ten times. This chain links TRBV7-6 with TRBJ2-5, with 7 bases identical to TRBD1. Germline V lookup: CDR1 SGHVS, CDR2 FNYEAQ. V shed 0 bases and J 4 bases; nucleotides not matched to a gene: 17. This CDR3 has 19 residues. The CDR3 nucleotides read TGTGCCAGCAGCTTAGCCCTCCCCGGGGAAAGGGGGCCGCGAGAGACCCAGTACTTC. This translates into CASSLALPGERGPRETQYF.